The 10 T cell receptor beta chains in this list originate from one sample, sequenced in a study of shared clonotypes between healthy human individuals. Only in-frame clones appear in the TCRdb table, and some are missing; sequencing was by immunoSEQ multiplex PCR. Here the sample spans 2 million to 3 million clones, 90% to 95% being singletons. Sequenced input: naive CD4+ T cells sorted from blood. Subset described: CD45RA+ positively selected. Receptors originate from a young man in good health.

The chain is built from TRBV30 and TRBJ2-5; 9 nucleotides line up with TRBD1. Trimming removed 3 bases from V and 5 bases from J; junction bases left unmatched: 10. CDR1 and CDR2 from the germline V gene are GTSNPN and SVGIG (reference sequence). This CDR3 is built from 15 residues. CDR3 sequence (DNA): TGTGCCTGGAGACCAGGACAGGGGATGTGGGAGACCCAGTACTTC. The encoded protein is CAWRPGQGMWETQYF.

The chain has TRBV7-8 and TRBJ2-7; 10 bases align to TRBD2. This CDR3 spans 17 amino acids. V shed 2 bases, J shed 6 bases, and the junction held 13 bases outside the gene matches. CDR1 and CDR2 from the germline V gene are SGHVS and FQNEAQ. The CDR3 nucleotides read TGTGCCAGCAGCTTACCCACTAGCGGGATCAACCCACCCGAGCAGTACTTC. Its translation is CASSLPTSGINPPEQYF.

V gene TRBV28 combines with J gene TRBJ1-2, with TRBD1 matching over 8 bases. J lost 8 bases, V lost 2 bases, and 7 bases had no gene match. The CDR3 has 14 amino acids. Germline values: CDR1 MDHEN, CDR2 SYDVKM. The CDR3 protein is CASSLRTGSDGYTF. The CDR3 region has the DNA TGTGCCAGCAGTTTAAGGACAGGGTCAGACGGCTACACCTTC.

This clone occurred once. This sequence joins TRBV4-1 and TRBJ1-1; TRBD1 might be the D (6 bases). The germline gives CDR1 MGHRA, CDR2 YSYEKL. V was shortened by 0 bases and J by 5 bases, with 16 bases between the two germline ends. The CDR3 is 16 residues long. CDR3 coding DNA: TGCGCCAGCAGCCAAGAAGGAGGCAGGGGAGGGACTGAAGCTTTCTTT. Protein product: CASSQEGGRGGTEAFF.

The J gene is TRBJ2-2, the V gene TRBV18; no firm D call. Germline V gives CDR1 KGHSH, CDR2 LQKENI. The CDR3 has 13 amino acids. V lost 6 bases, J lost 1 base, and 6 bases lay in between. The CDR3 coding sequence is TGTGCCAGCTCGGATATGAACACCGGGGAGCTGTTTTTT. Amino acid sequence: CASSDMNTGELFF.

This chain connects TRBV6-1 to TRBJ1-4; perhaps TRBD1 as D (5 bases). This CDR3 is 16 amino acids long. The germline V gene encodes CDR1 MNHNS and CDR2 SASEGT. The germline V and J ends were trimmed by 0 bases and 8 bases, with 16 bases remaining between them. CDR3 in amino acids: CASSEALGRAGEKLFF. The CDR3 coding sequence is TGTGCCAGCAGTGAAGCGCTGGGCAGGGCGGGCGAAAAACTGTTTTTT.

This chain connects TRBV7-2 to TRBJ2-7, with D tentatively TRBD2 (5 bases). The CDR3 is 14 residues long. V was clipped by 3 bases and J by 2 bases, with 11 bases between them. CDR1 SGHTA and CDR2 FQGNSA come from the germline V gene. The DNA of the CDR3 is TGTGCCAGCAGCTTTGGCAGGAGGACCTACGAGCAGTACTTC. Protein sequence: CASSFGRRTYEQYF.

Note on this clone: Different DNA sequences within this sample yield the same CDR3. CDR3 sequence (DNA): TGCGCCAGCATCCGGGACAGTAGCACAGATACGCAGTATTTT. Translated: CASIRDSSTDTQYF. The rearrangement links TRBV5-1 to TRBJ2-3; TRBD1 matches at 7 bases. Germline V gene sequence: CDR1 SGHRS, CDR2 YFSETQ. This CDR3 is 14 amino acids long. With 6 bases clipped from V and 0 bases from J, the junction kept 4 bases outside the gene matches.

The gene calls are TRBV19 and TRBJ1-1; TRBD1 is a possible D gene (5 bases). The CDR3 is made up of 15 amino acids. Germline V gene data show CDR1 as LNHDA and CDR2 as SQIVND (reference sequence). Trimming took off 2 bases at V and 0 bases at J, with 10 bases between the two ends. The DNA for the CDR3 is TGTGCCAGTAGTATACCGGACACGATGAACACTGAAGCTTTCTTT. This sequence encodes CASSIPDTMNTEAFF.

The rearrangement joins TRBV6-5 to TRBJ2-1; D possibly matches TRBD1 or TRBD2 (6 bases each). Germline CDR1 and CDR2: MNHEY and SVGAGI. V lost 8 bases, J lost 7 bases, and 18 bases lay in between. The CDR3 has 14 residues. As DNA, the CDR3 is TGTGCCAGCTCCCGGACGGGGGCCGGAAATGAGCAGTTCTTC. Its protein product is CASSRTGAGNEQFF.